One sample yielded the 14 T cell receptor beta chains listed below, sequenced in a study of blood T cells in healthy people across ages. Primers used in a second PCR of roughly 6 to 11 cycles were a sample-barcoded 5' primer and a J-beta primer mix. TCRdb reprocessed the 5' RACE reads with MiXCR, giving one entry per CDR3 protein. The sample holds about 1.1 million distinct CDR3 sequences; more than 30% are singletons and the top ten take less than 15%. Sequenced: blood. The receptors were sampled from a man aged 18-30 years in good health.

This chain connects TRBV2 to TRBJ2-2; D gene unclear. The V gene's germline CDR1 is SNHLY and CDR2 FYNNEI. Deletions cut 3 bases from V and 6 bases from J, with 8 bases between. CDR3 length: 13 residues. The CDR3 protein is CASSDQRSGELFF. CDR3 DNA sequence: TGTGCCAGCAGTGATCAGAGATCCGGGGAGCTGTTTTTT.

This rearrangement joins TRBV7-2 to TRBJ2-1; 8 nucleotides align to TRBD1. CDR3 length: 16 residues. Per germline, CDR1 SGHTA and CDR2 FQGNSA. The V gene end was trimmed by 5 bases and the J gene end by 0 bases; junction bases not matched to a gene: 6. CDR3 bases: TGTGCCAGCAGCATATCAGGGACAGGCTCCTACAATGAGCAGTTCTTC. Amino acid sequence: CASSISGTGSYNEQFF.

This sequence joins TRBV27 and TRBJ1-1, with D perhaps matching TRBD1 (6 bases). Germline CDR1 MNHEY, CDR2 SMNVEV (reference sequence). Trimming removed 6 bases from V and 4 bases from J, with 12 bases in between. The CDR3 loop spans 13 amino acids. Here the CDR3 reads CASRITGSTEAFF. The CDR3 DNA is TGTGCCAGCAGGATAACAGGGTCCACTGAAGCTTTCTTT.

The chain has TRBV6-1 and TRBJ1-1; TRBD1 matches at 8 bases. Germline CDR1 MNHNS, CDR2 SASEGT. The V gene end was trimmed by 4 bases and the J gene end by 8 bases; junction bases not matched to a gene: 3. The CDR3 contains 12 residues. DNA for the CDR3: TGTGCCAGCAGTGGGGACAGGTCAGAAGCTTTCTTT. Its translation: CASSGDRSEAFF.

The chain couples TRBV6-6 to TRBJ1-6; D remains unclear. CDR1 is MNHNY, CDR2 SVGAGI, per germline (reference sequence). V lost 0 bases, J lost 7 bases, and 10 bases lay in between. CDR3 length equals 15 residues. The CDR3 nucleotides read TGTGCCAGCAGTTACTCGGGCGCGGACAATTCACCCCTCCACTTT. Amino acid sequence: CASSYSGADNSPLHF.

This clonotype has just a few counts. This chain uses TRBV5-1 with TRBJ1-2; D gene uncertain. Per the germline V gene, CDR1 is SGHRS and CDR2 is YFSETQ. V lost 4 bases to trimming and J lost 4 bases, with 11 bases between them. There are 13 residues in the CDR3. The CDR3 DNA follows: TGCGCCAGCAGCCCAGACAAGTCCTATGGCTACACCTTC. Protein: CASSPDKSYGYTF.

This clonotype was seen only a few times. The genes are TRBV5-1 and TRBJ1-2, with D tentatively TRBD1 (6 bases). The CDR3 has 16 residues. Germline V gives CDR1 SGHRS, CDR2 YFSETQ. The germline V and J ends were trimmed by 0 bases and 4 bases, with 16 bases remaining between them. The CDR3 here is CASSLADKGHPYGYTF. In DNA, the CDR3 is TGCGCCAGCAGCTTGGCTGATAAGGGACACCCCTATGGCTACACCTTC.

This clonotype was seen only once. At one boundary the junction diverges from the germline segment, which might be a read error. The genes are TRBV3-1 and TRBJ1-5, with D uncertain. This CDR3 is built from 14 residues. Germline CDR1 and CDR2: LGHDT and YNNKEL (reference sequence). CDR3 loop: CASSQERNNQPRHF. CDR3 coding DNA: TGTGCCAGCAGCCAAGAACGGAACAATCAGCCCCGGCATTTT. The variable domain in full, completed from reference TRBV3-1 and TRBJ1-5, reads DTAVSQTPKYLVTQMGNDKSIKCEQNLGHDTMYWYKQDSKKFLKIMFSYNNKELIINETVPNRFSPKSPDKAHLNLHINSLELGDSAVYFCASSQERNNQPRHFGDGTRLSIL.

V and J are TRBV7-2 and TRBJ2-7, with D unclear. The germline V and J ends were trimmed by 5 bases and 2 bases, with 13 bases remaining between them. The CDR3 sequence is 14 residues long. CDR1 is SGHTA, CDR2 FQGNSA, per germline. CDR3 in amino acids: CASSLSTETYEQYF. The CDR3 DNA reads TGTGCCAGCAGCCTAAGCACGGAAACCTACGAGCAGTACTTC.

The chain has TRBV4-1 and TRBJ1-5; D uncertain. CDR1 MGHRA and CDR2 YSYEKL come from the germline V gene. V was clipped by 2 bases and J by 0 bases, with 8 bases between them. The CDR3 covers 15 residues. CDR3 amino acids: CASSQYPNSNQPQHF. The CDR3 DNA follows: TGCGCCAGCAGCCAATACCCTAATAGCAATCAGCCCCAGCATTTT.

The chain employs TRBV12-3 or TRBV12-4 and TRBJ2-1; 9 positions agree with TRBD1. The CDR3 contains 14 residues. V was pared by 7 bases and J by 1 base, with 2 bases of the junction left unmatched. In DNA, the CDR3 is TGTGCCAGCACCGGGACAGGGTCCTACAATGAGCAGTTCTTC. Amino acid sequence: CASTGTGSYNEQFF.

The chain couples TRBV6-2 or TRBV6-3 to TRBJ1-2; unclear D gene. The V gene lost 2 bases and the J gene lost 4 bases, with 11 bases spanning the gap. This CDR3 spans 14 amino acids. Germline CDR1 and CDR2: MNHEY and SVGEGT. The DNA of the CDR3 is TGTGCCAGCAGTTACGGAGGCTTTGGCTATGGCTACACCTTC. Its protein is CASSYGGFGYGYTF.

This clonotype occurred a few times. The chain employs TRBV20-1 and TRBJ1-2; D call uncertain. The CDR3 length is 14 residues. Germline loops: CDR1 DFQATT, CDR2 SNEGSKA (reference sequence). Trimming took off 3 bases at V and 3 bases at J, with 14 bases between the two ends. CDR3 nucleotide sequence: TGCAGTGCTAGGTATCCTTCATGGGACTATGGCTACACCTTC. Translated, it gives CSARYPSWDYGYTF.

Regarding this clonotype: One base away lies a much larger clone, so this may be a sequencing read error. V usage is TRBV7-9 and J usage is TRBJ2-7, with no clear D. The better agreement between TRBJ2-5 and the DNA end casts doubt on the J call. From germline, CDR1 is SEHNR and CDR2 FQNEAQ (reference sequence). The CDR3 spans 13 residues. CDR3: CTSSLNSLETQYF. DNA for the CDR3: TGTACCAGCAGCTTAAACTCTCTAGAGACCCAGTACTTC.